The 9 T cell receptor beta chains reported below all come from one sample, sequenced in a study of Tregs in tolerant kidney transplant recipients. Libraries were prepared by immunoSEQ multiplex PCR; TCRdb keeps only in-frame clonotypes and omits some of them. The sample consists of tens of thousands of clones, roughly 84% of them appearing once. Material for sequencing was CD4+ T cells from blood. The receptor set was obtained from a human donor in good health.

The V and J genes are TRBV9 and TRBJ2-2; D is uncertain. Germline V CDR1 and CDR2: SGDLS, YYNGEE. The CDR3 has 11 amino acids. Between the trimmed V and J ends, which lost 4 bases and 6 bases, there was a span of 4 bases. For the CDR3, the DNA is TGTGCCAGCAGCCGGGCCGGGGAGCTGTTTTTT. Translating gives CASSRAGELFF.

V is TRBV25-1 and J is TRBJ1-2; 7 bases are shared with TRBD1. The CDR3 is made up of 14 amino acids. V was clipped by 4 bases and J by 8 bases; unmatched bases: 10. Looked up from germline, CDR1 is MGHDK and CDR2 is SYGVNS. The CDR3 bases are TGTGCCAGCAGTGGGGAGACAGGGTGGGAAGGCTACACCTTC. Its protein product is CASSGETGWEGYTF.

The chain is built from TRBV11-3 and TRBJ1-1, with D perhaps matching TRBD1 (5 bases). V was clipped by 0 bases and J by 3 bases, with 14 bases between them. The CDR3 is 16 residues long. The germline gives CDR1 SGHNT, CDR2 YENEEA. The CDR3: CASSLEGRRDYTEAFF. The CDR3 nucleotides are TGTGCCAGCAGCTTAGAGGGCAGGAGGGACTACACTGAAGCTTTCTTT.

The chain links TRBV18 to TRBJ2-1, with 14 bases lining up with TRBD2. Germline CDR1 and CDR2: KGHSH and LQKENI. V was pared by 3 bases and J by 7 bases, with 5 bases of the junction left unmatched. This CDR3 contains 16 residues. CDR3 nucleotide sequence: TGTGCCAGCTCACCCCCAAGGACTAGCGGGAGGAATGAGCAGTTCTTC. Amino acids: CASSPPRTSGRNEQFF.

This clone showed up just a few times. This rearrangement joins TRBV5-1 to TRBJ2-5, with TRBD2 matching over 9 bases. With 0 bases clipped from V and 4 bases from J, the junction kept 7 bases outside the gene matches. This CDR3 comprises 16 residues. Germline loops: CDR1 SGHRS, CDR2 YFSETQ. The CDR3 DNA sequence: TGCGCCAGCAGCTTGGCCGAAGCGGGGGGACCAGAGACCCAGTACTTC. It is translated as CASSLAEAGGPETQYF.

The chain carries TRBV29-1 and TRBJ1-1; TRBD1 matches 7 bases. Germline V gene sequence: CDR1 SQVTM, CDR2 ANQGSEA. This CDR3 contains 12 residues. The trim removed 8 bases at V and 4 bases at J, leaving 7 bases unmatched. The CDR3 loop is CSYDRVGTEAFF. The CDR3 region has the DNA TGCAGCTATGACAGGGTGGGCACTGAAGCTTTCTTT.

This clone was observed a few times. This chain joins TRBV5-1 and TRBJ1-2; TRBD1 aligns across 7 bases. The trim removed 2 bases at V and 0 bases at J, leaving 4 bases unmatched. Germline-derived CDR1 and CDR2 are SGHRS and YFSETQ. This CDR3 spans 15 amino acids. This chain's CDR3 is CASSFGGTANYGYTF. The CDR3 bases are TGCGCCAGCAGCTTCGGAGGGACAGCTAACTATGGCTACACCTTC.

This clone occurred many times. J is TRBJ1-4 and V is TRBV15; D possibly corresponds to TRBD1 (5 bases). The CDR3 has 16 residues. Trimming pared 3 bases from V and 1 base from J, leaving 12 bases between. CDR1 and CDR2 (germline): LNHNV, YYDKDF (reference sequence). CDR3 residues: CATSSPLGGTNEKLFF. The CDR3, as DNA: TGTGCCACCAGCAGCCCCCTCGGGGGAACTAATGAAAAACTGTTTTTT.

The rearrangement links TRBV5-4 to TRBJ2-3; D assignment may be TRBD1 or TRBD2 (5 bases each). V was shortened by 2 bases and J by 1 base, with 8 bases between the two germline ends. Germline CDR1 is SGHNT and CDR2 is YYREEE (reference sequence). The CDR3 sequence is 14 residues long. The CDR3 DNA reads TGTGCCAGCAGCTTCCGGGACGGCACAGATACGCAGTATTTT. Residues: CASSFRDGTDTQYF.